Below, 9 T cell receptor beta chains from the same sample are listed, as sequenced in a study of blood T cell repertoires in COVID-19. The data were produced by immunoSEQ multiplex PCR, yet TCRdb's version contains in-frame clones alone and is incomplete. The sample carries hundreds of thousands of clones, 87% recorded once. The sequenced material came from peripheral blood. These receptor sequences come from a woman between 50 and 59 years old who had recovered from COVID-19.

Comment on this clone: An end of the junction does not agree with germline; a read error may underlie this. The genes are TRBV7-7 and TRBJ2-3; TRBD1 aligns across 9 bases. CDR1 SSHAT and CDR2 FNYEAQ come from the germline V gene (reference sequence). The CDR3 contains 15 residues. The DNA of the CDR3 is TGTGCTAGCAGCGAGGACAGGGGACCCACAGATACGCAGTATTTT. It codes for CASSEDRGPTDTQYF.

This rearrangement joins TRBV27 to TRBJ1-6, with 8 bases matching TRBD1. CDR1 and CDR2 (germline): MNHEY, SMNVEV (reference sequence). J lost 2 bases, V lost 6 bases, and 9 bases had no gene match. The CDR3 runs 17 residues. The CDR3 loop is CASRQATGGTYNSPLHF. DNA of the CDR3: TGTGCCAGCAGACAAGCAACAGGGGGAACCTATAATTCACCCCTCCACTTT.

The rearrangement joins TRBV6-6 to TRBJ1-2; tentative D call: TRBD1 (5 bases). The CDR3 is 13 residues long. Germline CDR1 MNHNY, CDR2 SVGAGI (reference sequence). V was trimmed by 2 bases and J by 1 base, leaving 5 bases between them. The CDR3, as DNA: TGTGCCAGCAGTTACGACAGTAACTATGGCTACACCTTC. Protein sequence: CASSYDSNYGYTF.

The rearrangement joins TRBV2 to TRBJ2-1; TRBD2 matches at 8 bases. Per germline, CDR1 SNHLY and CDR2 FYNNEI. Trimming at V came to 3 bases and at J to 7 bases, leaving 11 bases not matched to a gene. This CDR3 spans 16 amino acids. The CDR3 loop is CASSDNGGAIGNEQFF. In DNA form, the CDR3 reads TGTGCCAGCAGTGATAACGGGGGGGCCATCGGGAATGAGCAGTTCTTC.

J is TRBJ2-7 and V is TRBV7-9, with 11 positions matching TRBD2. This CDR3 region has 14 residues. J gave up 3 bases and V 5 bases, and 3 bases lay outside the gene matches. CDR1 and CDR2 (germline): SEHNR, FQNEAQ (reference sequence). The CDR3, as DNA: TGTGCCAGCAGCAGCACTAGCGGGAGCTACGAGCAGTACTTC. Protein product: CASSSTSGSYEQYF.

The chain couples TRBV28 to TRBJ2-1; the D gene is possibly TRBD2 (6 bases). The V and J ends lost 2 bases and 6 bases respectively, with 8 bases between them. CDR1 and CDR2 from the germline V gene are MDHEN and SYDVKM. The CDR3 spans 13 residues. The CDR3 DNA is TGTGCCAGCAGTTTAGTGGGGGGCAATGAGCAGTTCTTC. This translates into CASSLVGGNEQFF.

The CDR3 DNA reads as TGTGCCAGCCGTTTGACAGGGCCCACAGATACGCAGTATTTT. Its translation: CASRLTGPTDTQYF. This chain links TRBV2 with TRBJ2-3; 7 bases are shared with TRBD1. This CDR3 contains 14 residues. CDR1 SNHLY and CDR2 FYNNEI come from the germline V gene. V gave up 8 bases and J gave up 2 bases; unmatched junction bases: 7.

This chain connects TRBV5-8 to TRBJ2-3, with TRBD2 matching over 12 bases. The CDR3 sequence is 16 residues long. Germline trimming cut 4 bases from V and 1 base from J; bases unmatched to any gene: 4. CDR1 and CDR2 from the germline V gene are SGHTS and YDEGEE. The CDR3 DNA is TGTGCCAGCAGCCCCGGACTAGCGGGGCGCACAGATACGCAGTATTTT. It translates to CASSPGLAGRTDTQYF.

The V gene is TRBV28, the J gene TRBJ1-1, with 10 nucleotides matching TRBD1. V was pared by 7 bases and J by 6 bases, with 8 bases of the junction left unmatched. This CDR3 is 14 amino acids long. Germline CDR1 MDHEN, CDR2 SYDVKM. CDR3 region: CASTRTGGSSEAFF. The CDR3 DNA reads TGTGCCAGCACCAGGACAGGGGGTTCATCTGAAGCTTTCTTT.